This TCR beta chain was found in a study of blood T cell repertoires in COVID-19. Study-wide context: Acute and convalescent COVID-19 specimens originated in the United States, Italy and Spain. PBMCs, B-cell-depleted T cells, or T cells were the source of the cDNA or gDNA that made up the material.

Participants reported their clinical history, and cohort assignment relied on those reports. Per the germline V gene, CDR1 is MNHEY and CDR2 is SVGAGI. CDR3 size: 12 residues. The ends were cut back, 5 bases at V and 11 bases at J, with 15 bases in the middle. The data were produced by immunoSEQ multiplex PCR, yet TCRdb's version contains in-frame clones alone and is incomplete. The sample shows roughly 220,000 clones, roughly nine tenths of them seen only once. The clonotype was recovered from a woman in her 30s who had recovered from COVID-19. The chain uses TRBV6-5 and TRBJ1-1; D gene uncertain. The specimen was PBMCs or T cells enriched from blood (not recorded which). The CDR3 coding sequence is TGTGCCAGCAGTCCGACTAGAGCCGGGGCTTTCTTT. It encodes CASSPTRAGAFF.